This T cell receptor beta chain was identified in a study of blood T cell repertoires in COVID-19. Study-level background: Donors in the United States, Italy and Spain gave samples during acute or convalescent COVID-19. PBMCs, B-cell-depleted T cells, or T cells provided the cDNA or gDNA that made up the material.

V was pared by 0 bases and J by 5 bases, with 4 bases of the junction left unmatched. CDR3 length equals 15 residues. In germline, CDR1 is SGHTA, CDR2 FQGNSA. Study members were between 18 and 89 years old and lived in 24 US regions. Authors' analysis steps: Amplifying reference gene primers gave estimates of nucleated cell counts. Clones were read by immunoSEQ multiplex PCR, and TCRdb kept only the in-frame ones, dropping some. V and J calls plus clone size are reproduced from that table; the DNA served to infer D and trimming. The data contain 200,000 to 250,000 clones, 81% of them singletons. This sequence joins TRBV7-2 and TRBJ2-7; 10 bases match TRBD2. Sequencing was carried out using PBMCs or T cells enriched from blood (not recorded which). The receptor's source is a woman in her fifties or sixties with acute COVID-19. CDR3 DNA sequence: TGTGCCAGCAGCTTAGCGGGACTAGCGACGCACGAGCAGTACTTC. Translation gives CASSLAGLATHEQYF.